The sample holds many counts of the clone carrying this T cell receptor (beta chain). TCRdb re-called the 5' RACE reads with MiXCR, one entry per CDR3 protein. Among around 92,000 distinct CDR3 sequences listed, 9.5% to 12% were seen once. This entry is derived from a study of early T cells in non-severe SARS-CoV-2 infection. Germline V lookup: CDR1 SGHRS, CDR2 YFSETQ. Trimming shortened V by 2 bases and J by 4 bases, and 3 bases separated the two germline ends. The CDR3 spans 11 residues. The gene calls are TRBV5-1 and TRBJ2-5, with D unclear. Sample: whole blood. This clonotype was obtained from an adult who was a healthcare worker with PCR-confirmed SARS-CoV-2 infection or an uninfected control (not recorded which). The CDR3 region is CASSFGETQYF. Here the CDR3 DNA reads TGCGCCAGCAGCTTCGGAGAGACCCAGTACTTC.